The rows below give T cell receptor beta chains drawn from one sample of a study of cytotoxic CD8 clonotypes in ibrutinib-treated CLL. Profiling relied on immunoSEQ multiplex PCR, and the TCRdb table lists in-frame clones only, not all of them. The sample lists roughly 200,000 clones; around 70% were seen once. The source material was PBMCs, sampled after 12 months of ibrutinib treatment. The receptors derive from a human donor with chronic lymphocytic leukemia. Both conserved end residues are part of each CDR3. D genes are given only for firm matches. Expanded clones are given a class, and other clones once, few, many or no size at all.

clone_size | j_call | d_call | v_call | cdr3_length | cdr3_nt | cdr3_aa
NA | TRBJ2-7 | NA | TRBV19 | 13 | TGTGCCAGTAGTATGGTCAGGGAGTGGGAGCAGTACTTC | CASSMVREWEQYF
NA | TRBJ2-4 | NA | TRBV19 | 17 | TGTGCCAGTAGTATCGGTGGTTACTCGGGGGCCAAAAACATTCAGTACTTC | CASSIGGYSGAKNIQYF
NA | TRBJ2-5 | NA | TRBV27 | 15 | TGTGCCAGCAGTTTATTTGGAGGGGGAGGAGAGACCCAGTACTTC | CASSLFGGGGETQYF
once | TRBJ2-3 | TRBD1 | TRBV4-1 | 14 | TGCGCCAGCAGCCAAACGGACAGGGGGGCTACGCAGTATTTT | CASSQTDRGATQYF
NA | TRBJ2-2 | TRBD1 | TRBV5-4 | 15 | TGTGCCAGCAGCTTCGGACAGGGGAACACCGGGGAGCTGTTTTTT | CASSFGQGNTGELFF
few | TRBJ2-3 | NA | TRBV2 | 15 | TGTGCCAGCAGTCCCACAGGATTGAGCACAGATACGCAGTATTTT | CASSPTGLSTDTQYF
NA | TRBJ2-1 | NA | TRBV5-1 | 16 | TGCGCCAGCAGCCCAGCAAGACAGTCTTCCTACAATGAGCAGTTCTTC | CASSPARQSSYNEQFF
NA | TRBJ2-4 | NA | TRBV6-5 | 11 | TGTGCCAGCAGTTACCGGGACATTCAGTACTTC | CASSYRDIQYF
NA | TRBJ2-3 | TRBD1 | TRBV5-4 | 15 | TGTGCCAGCAGCTTTCCCGGGACAGGGACAGATACGCAGTATTTT | CASSFPGTGTDTQYF
NA | TRBJ1-2 | NA | TRBV5-1 | 14 | TGCGCCAGCAGCTTCCAGACCTCTAACTATGGCTACACCTTC | CASSFQTSNYGYTF
NA | TRBJ2-5 | NA | TRBV18 | 13 | TGTGCCAGCTCACCACGGCAACAAGAGACCCAGTACTTC | CASSPRQQETQYF
NA | TRBJ1-5 | NA | TRBV6-5 | 15 | TGTGCCAGCAGTAGTTACATCGGGGCGAATCAGCCCCAGCATTTT | CASSSYIGANQPQHF
NA | TRBJ1-2 | NA | TRBV6-4 | 15 | TGTGCCAGCAGTGGGCTCGTTTCAGGAGGGAATGGCTACACCTTC | CASSGLVSGGNGYTF
NA | TRBJ1-2 | NA | TRBV19 | 13 | TGTGCCAGTACTGCCTGGACGGACTATGGCTACACCTTC | CASTAWTDYGYTF
NA | TRBJ2-7 | TRBD2 | TRBV5-6 | 14 | TGTGCCAGCAGCTTAGCGGGGGGGCCCCACGAGCAGTACTTC | CASSLAGGPHEQYF
NA | TRBJ1-2 | NA | TRBV27 | 15 | TGTGCCAGCAGTTTAGGTTTGGTTTCTAACTATGGCTACACCTTC | CASSLGLVSNYGYTF
NA | TRBJ1-5 | NA | TRBV27 | 14 | TGTGCCAGCGGTGACGGACAGTTAAATCAGCCCCAGCATTTT | CASGDGQLNQPQHF
NA | TRBJ1-3 | NA | TRBV14 | 15 | TGTGCCAGCAGCCAAGAATGGGGGGCTGGAAACACCATATATTTT | CASSQEWGAGNTIYF
NA | TRBJ2-7 | TRBD1 | TRBV6-5 | 14 | TGTGCCAGCAGTCCGGGACAGGGCCTTAGGGAGCAGTACTTC | CASSPGQGLREQYF
NA | TRBJ1-5 | NA | TRBV19 | 15 | TGTGCCAGTAGTGCTTCATTACTTAGCAATCAGCCCCAGCATTTT | CASSASLLSNQPQHF
NA | TRBJ2-7 | NA | TRBV4-1 | 13 | TGCGCCAGCAGCCAAGTGTATGATTACGAGCAGTACTTC | CASSQVYDYEQYF
few | TRBJ1-1 | NA | TRBV9 | 11 | TGTGCCAGCAGCCCCACTCACGGAGCTTTCTTT | CASSPTHGAFF
NA | TRBJ2-7 | NA | TRBV7-3 | 16 | TGTGCCAGCAGCTTAACGGGTGGTAGCGGCCGCTACGAGCAGTACTTC | CASSLTGGSGRYEQYF
NA | TRBJ2-7 | TRBD1 | TRBV18 | 15 | TGTGCCAGCTCATCTCCGGGACAGGGGATCTACGAGCAGTACTTC | CASSSPGQGIYEQYF
NA | TRBJ2-6 | NA | TRBV9 | 16 | TGTGCCAGCACCGGCCGGGCCCTACCTGAGGCCAACGTCCTGACTTTC | CASTGRALPEANVLTF
NA | TRBJ2-7 | NA | TRBV9 | 16 | TGTGCCAGCAGCGGAACGACAGCAACTACTTCCTACGAGCAGTACTTC | CASSGTTATTSYEQYF
NA | TRBJ1-5 | NA | TRBV6-6 | 13 | TGTGCCAGCAGAGGGGACAGCAATCAGCCCCAGCATTTT | CASRGDSNQPQHF
NA | TRBJ2-4 | TRBD1 | TRBV15 | 14 | TGTGCCACCCTCAGGGGGCTAGGTACAAACATTCAGTACTTC | CATLRGLGTNIQYF
NA | TRBJ2-5 | TRBD2 | TRBV30 | 13 | TGTGCCTGGAGTGTACTAGCGGGAGAGACCCAGTACTTC | CAWSVLAGETQYF
NA | TRBJ2-2 | NA | TRBV6-1 | 14 | TGTGCCAGCAAGGTGGGGACTAACACCGGGGAGCTGTTTTTT | CASKVGTNTGELFF
few | TRBJ1-6 | TRBD1 | TRBV29-1 | 13 | TGCAGCGTCGGACAGGGGAGATTTTCACCCCTCCACTTT | CSVGQGRFSPLHF
NA | TRBJ2-1 | NA | TRBV19 | 11 | TGTGCCAGTACGAGCCGTAATGAGCAGTTCTTC | CASTSRNEQFF
NA | TRBJ1-1 | NA | TRBV5-1 | 15 | TGCGCCAGCAGCAAGCAGACAGGAGTTAACACTGAAGCTTTCTTT | CASSKQTGVNTEAFF
many | TRBJ2-1 | TRBD2 | TRBV4-2 | 16 | TGTGCCAGCAGCCAAGGGAGTACTAGCGGGACGACAAAGGAGTTCTTC | CASSQGSTSGTTKEFF
NA | TRBJ1-1 | NA | TRBV7-8 | 14 | TGTGCCAGCAGCTTAAACAGTCTGAACACTGAAGCTTTCTTT | CASSLNSLNTEAFF
NA | TRBJ1-2 | NA | TRBV5-1 | 12 | TGCGCCAGCAGCCTAACGGAATATGGCTACACCTTC | CASSLTEYGYTF
NA | TRBJ1-5 | TRBD1 | TRBV19 | 16 | TGTGCCAGTAGTATTGCCGCACAGGGGGCCGATCAGCCCCAGCATTTT | CASSIAAQGADQPQHF
NA | TRBJ2-1 | TRBD2 | TRBV6-6 | 14 | TGTGCCAGCAGTTACTCGGCGACTAGCGGGGAGCAGTTCTTC | CASSYSATSGEQFF
few | TRBJ2-1 | NA | TRBV5-1 | 15 | TGCGCCAGCAGCTTGGCCGGGGGAAACTACAATGAGCAGTTCTTC | CASSLAGGNYNEQFF
NA | TRBJ1-2 | NA | TRBV19 | 15 | TGTGCCACCAAACAGGGTGTCCGACCTAACTATGGCTACACCTTC | CATKQGVRPNYGYTF
NA | TRBJ1-3 | NA | TRBV6-1 | 15 | TGTGCCAGCAGTGAAGAAGGATTGGCTGGAAACACCATATATTTT | CASSEEGLAGNTIYF
NA | TRBJ2-3 | TRBD2 | TRBV10-1 | 15 | TGCGCCAGCAGTGAGCAGGGCGGGAGAACAGATACGCAGTATTTT | CASSEQGGRTDTQYF
few | TRBJ1-6 | NA | TRBV7-3 | 12 | TGTGCCAGCAGCTTCACGAATTCACCCCTCCACTTT | CASSFTNSPLHF
few | TRBJ2-2 | TRBD1 | TRBV14 | 16 | TGTGCCAGCAGCCACCGGGACAGGGCCAACACCGGGGAGCTGTTTTTT | CASSHRDRANTGELFF
NA | TRBJ2-5 | NA | TRBV18 | 14 | TGTGCCAGCTCACGGACAGCGGACCAAGAGACCCAGTACTTC | CASSRTADQETQYF
NA | TRBJ1-4 | NA | TRBV7-6 | 11 | TGTGCCAGCAGTTTAAATGAAAAACTGTTTTTT | CASSLNEKLFF
NA | TRBJ1-2 | NA | TRBV27 | 15 | TGTGCCAGCAGTTATAATCCCATTATTAACTATGGCTACACCTTC | CASSYNPIINYGYTF